This TCR beta chain was sequenced during a study of response to subunit inactivated influenza vaccine. Study-wide points: The authors suggested that every seasonal influenza vaccination recruits few new T cells.

Each CDR3 protein gets one entry after TCRdb re-called the RT-PCR reads with MiXCR. This sample has approximately 520,000 distinct CDR3 sequences; approximately 15% occur once, and the top ten carry roughly 3.1%. Ten or more counts support this clonotype. The antigen remains undetermined. Germline CDR1 MGHRA, CDR2 YSYEKL. The CDR3 spans 15 residues. Trimming removed 0 bases at V and 4 bases at J, with 12 bases between. V is TRBV4-1 and J is TRBJ1-2; D unclear. This sequence was found in a man aged 50-75 years who received an inactivated influenza vaccine. This sample comprised CD4+ T cells sorted from PBMCs, obtained approximately 25 months after vaccination. The CDR3 DNA reads TGCGCCAGCAGCCAAGATCCGGGTATAAGCTATGGCTACACCTTC. Its translation: CASSQDPGISYGYTF.